This T cell receptor (beta chain) was observed in a study of blood T cell repertoires in COVID-19. Recruited during active infection, patients (from Seattle) were subsequently followed longitudinally. TCRdb's copy holds only in-frame clones and misses some; the assay was immunoSEQ multiplex PCR. The sample shows about 260,000 clones, about 91% of them seen only once. Unmatched junction bases numbered 2, after V lost 1 base and J lost 3 bases. Germline CDR1 is LGHDT and CDR2 is YNNKEL (reference sequence). CDR3 size: 18 residues. The receptor was isolated from a person aged 18 to 30 with COVID-19, enrolled during active disease. V is TRBV3-1 (or the pseudogene TRBV3-2) and J is TRBJ2-2, with 16 bases aligning to TRBD2. Sequencing was performed on peripheral blood. The CDR3 sequence is CASSQVGLAGGYTGELFF. CDR3 DNA: TGTGCCAGCAGCCAAGTGGGACTAGCGGGAGGGTACACCGGGGAGCTGTTTTTT.